This TCR beta chain emerged from a study of T cells in localized non-small cell lung cancer. Study findings and constraints: Heterogeneity stays possible, as sequencing covered only one tumor region. Longer overall survival was seen with higher T cell density measured in blood. When the top 100 tumor clones were examined, a median approximately 54 of them also appeared in the adjacent lung, which was paired and uninvolved.

As for this clone: Its antigen is currently unknown.

The germline gives CDR1 SGDLS, CDR2 YYNGEE. CDR3 size: 15 residues. Trimming stripped 4 bases from V and 1 base from J, with 14 bases between. Measured with immunoSEQ multiplex PCR; TCRdb has only the in-frame clones, and not every one. This table holds approximately 31,000 clones, 94% found once. The TCR was taken from a woman aged 35 to 69 with stage I lung adenocarcinoma. The chain employs TRBV9 and TRBJ1-1; D unclear. The sequencing here drew on peripheral blood, taken before any cancer treatment. CDR3 sequence (DNA): TGTGCCAGCAGCTCCATCACCGGAGGGAACACTGAAGCTTTCTTT. This encodes CASSSITGGNTEAFF.